This note documents a single TCR beta chain sequence. This clone is identified as medium-sized (0.01 to 0.1%). Its antigen is not yet known. Per-base qualities were not stored, and no clone one base away is much larger. The immunoSEQ platform was used for deep TCRbeta sequencing. On the study's bioinformatics: Only productive rearrangements were exported from the immunoSEQ Analyzer for further analysis. T cell phenotypes were assigned to bulk TCRbeta clonotypes by matching to single-cell RNA+TCR-seq clones sharing the same TCRbeta sequence. Tumor enrichment of a clone was calculated by dividing the clone's tumor frequency by the clone's PBMC frequency, both taken from bulk TCR sequencing. TCRs were grouped by GLIPH into specificity groups, defined as clusters of distinct TCRs likely recognizing common antigens via shared CDR3 motifs. What TCRdb holds here is the immuneACCESS table cut down to in-frame rearrangements. Part of the clones is not present; checked against another copy, under half of the missing clones reflect an unresolved V gene, and the others are unexplained. V, J and clone size are taken as reported in that table, and D and trimming were inferred from the DNA itself. The sample yields more than 40,000 clones; roughly 84% were counted once. The ten most abundant clones make up roughly 9.4% of the sample.

These data are taken from a study of T cells in tumors after PD-1 blockade (dated by TCRdb to the late 2010s). Concerning the study at large: Patients with prior checkpoint blockade, systemic immunosuppressant use, or recent radiotherapy or other anti-cancer therapy within 4 weeks were excluded. Treatment consisted of either cemiplimab 350 mg every 2 weeks or pembrolizumab 200 mg every 3 weeks. While on anti-PD-1 treatment, some of the patients also continued taking daily vismodegib 150 mg. On average, peripheral blood samples had more than 90,000 TCR templates (range about 23,000-290,000) and 35,000 to 40,000 unique clonotypes. The study performed paired single-cell RNA and TCR sequencing on site-matched tumors from BCC or SCC patients before and after anti-PD-1 therapy. To compare clonotypes in blood versus tumor, bulk TCR sequencing was run on 10 peripheral blood samples drawn from about five patients. RECIST version 1.1 was used to assess clinical response. Broad study findings and their caveats: The source of novel T cell clones was not identified, and lymphoid organs or rare unexpanded clones within the tumor or the tumor periphery could be included among the possible sources. About 42% of tumor TCR clonotypes were found in blood, and some novel exhausted tumor clones appeared in pre-treatment blood, suggesting peripheral recruitment.

For bulk TCRbeta sequencing, genomic DNA was extracted from tumor biopsies or peripheral blood, and input amounts ranged from about 600 ng to 6,500 ng. All patients had histologically proven advanced or metastatic basal or squamous cell carcinoma and were poor candidates for surgical resection. The basal cell carcinoma cohort comprised more than 10 patients, of whom roughly 8 had bulk tumor TCR sequencing. Spanning cysteine to phenylalanine, the CDR3 consists of 16 amino acids. Only CDR3 DNA remains: 48 bases, in frame from the first base. CDR1 and CDR2 are drawn from the germline V gene: LGHNA, YNFKEQ. V loses 0 bases, J loses 1 base, and the germline ends lie 9 bases apart.

Source: PBMCs, taken before anti-PD-1 therapy. The V and J segments used are TRBV4-2 and TRBJ2-2, with the D gene not confidently named. The origin of this receptor is a human donor with advanced basal cell or squamous cell carcinoma (not recorded which). The CDR3 loop reads CASSQDVRQNTGELFF. The nucleotides read TGTGCCAGCAGCCAAGATGTCCGACAGAACACCGGGGAGCTGTTTTTT.